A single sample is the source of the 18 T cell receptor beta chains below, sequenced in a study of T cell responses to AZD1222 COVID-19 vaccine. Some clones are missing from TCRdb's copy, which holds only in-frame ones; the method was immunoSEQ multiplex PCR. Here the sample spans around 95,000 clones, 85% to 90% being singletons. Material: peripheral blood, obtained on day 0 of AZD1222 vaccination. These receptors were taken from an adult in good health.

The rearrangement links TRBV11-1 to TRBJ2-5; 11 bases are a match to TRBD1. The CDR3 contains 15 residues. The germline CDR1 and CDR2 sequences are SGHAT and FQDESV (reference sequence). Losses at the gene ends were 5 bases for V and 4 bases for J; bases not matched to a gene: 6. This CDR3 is CASSRDRGFGETQYF. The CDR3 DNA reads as TGTGCCAGCAGCCGGGACAGGGGGTTTGGAGAGACCCAGTACTTC.

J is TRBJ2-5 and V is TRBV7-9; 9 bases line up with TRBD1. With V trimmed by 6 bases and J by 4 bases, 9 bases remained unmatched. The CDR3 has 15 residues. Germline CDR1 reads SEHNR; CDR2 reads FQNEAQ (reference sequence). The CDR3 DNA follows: TGTGCCAGCAGGAAACAGGGGGCGTTTGGAGAGACCCAGTACTTC. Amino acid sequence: CASRKQGAFGETQYF. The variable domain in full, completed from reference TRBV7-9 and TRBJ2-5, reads DTGVSQNPRHKITKRGQNVTFRCDPISEHNRLYWYRQTLGQGPEFLTYFQNEAQLEKSRLLSDRFSAERPKGSFSTLEIQRTEQGDSAMYLCASRKQGAFGETQYFGPGTRLLVL.

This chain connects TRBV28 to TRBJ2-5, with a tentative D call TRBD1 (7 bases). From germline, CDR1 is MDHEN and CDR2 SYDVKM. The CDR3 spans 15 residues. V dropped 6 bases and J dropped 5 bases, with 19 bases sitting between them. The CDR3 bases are TGTGCCAGCAGCCTGGACAGGACTATCCGGGAGACCCAGTACTTC. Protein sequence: CASSLDRTIRETQYF.

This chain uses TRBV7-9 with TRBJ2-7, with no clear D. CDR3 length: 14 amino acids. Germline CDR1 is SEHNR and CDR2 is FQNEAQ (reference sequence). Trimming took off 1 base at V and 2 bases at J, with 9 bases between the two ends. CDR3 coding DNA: TGTGCCAGCAGCTTAGAAGTCAGTACCTACGAGCAGTACTTC. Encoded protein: CASSLEVSTYEQYF.

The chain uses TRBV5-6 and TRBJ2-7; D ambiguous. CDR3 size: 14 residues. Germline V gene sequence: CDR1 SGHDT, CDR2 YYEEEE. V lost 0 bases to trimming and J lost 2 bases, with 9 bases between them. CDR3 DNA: TGTGCCAGCAGCTTGGGTGATCCCGCCTACGAGCAGTACTTC. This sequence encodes CASSLGDPAYEQYF.

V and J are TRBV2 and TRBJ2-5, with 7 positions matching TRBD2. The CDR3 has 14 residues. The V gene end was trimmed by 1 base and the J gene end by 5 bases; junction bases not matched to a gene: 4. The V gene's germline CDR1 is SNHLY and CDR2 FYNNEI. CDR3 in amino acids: CASSEGGSSETQYF. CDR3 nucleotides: TGTGCCAGCAGTGAAGGCGGGAGTTCCGAGACCCAGTACTTC. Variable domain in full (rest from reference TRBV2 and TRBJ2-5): EPEVTQTPSHQVTQMGQEVILRCVPISNHLYFYWYRQILGQKVEFLVSFYNNEISEKSEIFDDQFSVERPDGSNFTLKIRSTKLEDSAMYFCASSEGGSSETQYFGPGTRLLVL.

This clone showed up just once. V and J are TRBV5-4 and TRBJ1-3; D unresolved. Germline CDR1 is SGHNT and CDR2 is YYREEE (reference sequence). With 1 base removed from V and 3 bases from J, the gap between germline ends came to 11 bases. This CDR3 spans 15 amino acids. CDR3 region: CASSLFGRNGNTIYF. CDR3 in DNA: TGTGCCAGCAGCTTGTTCGGACGTAATGGAAACACCATATATTTT.

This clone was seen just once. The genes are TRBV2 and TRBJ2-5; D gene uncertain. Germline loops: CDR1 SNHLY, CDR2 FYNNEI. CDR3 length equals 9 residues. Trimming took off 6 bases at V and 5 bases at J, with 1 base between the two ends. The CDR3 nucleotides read TGTGCCAGCAGCGAGACCCAGTACTTC. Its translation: CASSETQYF.

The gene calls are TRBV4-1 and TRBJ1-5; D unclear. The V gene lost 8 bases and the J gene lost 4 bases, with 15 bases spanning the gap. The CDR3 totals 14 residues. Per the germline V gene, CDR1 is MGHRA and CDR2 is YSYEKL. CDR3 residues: CASGRGSDNQPQHF. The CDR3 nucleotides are TGCGCCAGCGGCAGAGGGAGTGATAATCAGCCCCAGCATTTT.

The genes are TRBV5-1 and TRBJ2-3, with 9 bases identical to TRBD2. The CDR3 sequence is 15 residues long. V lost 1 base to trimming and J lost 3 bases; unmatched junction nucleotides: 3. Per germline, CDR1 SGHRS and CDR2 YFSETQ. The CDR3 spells CASSLSSGKTDTQYF. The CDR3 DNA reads TGCGCCAGCAGCTTGTCTAGCGGGAAAACAGATACGCAGTATTTT.

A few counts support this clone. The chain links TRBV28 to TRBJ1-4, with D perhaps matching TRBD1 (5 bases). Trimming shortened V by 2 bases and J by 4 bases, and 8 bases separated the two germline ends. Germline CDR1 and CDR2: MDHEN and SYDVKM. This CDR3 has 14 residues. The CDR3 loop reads CASSLSRDNEKLFF. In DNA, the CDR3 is TGTGCCAGCAGTTTAAGCAGGGATAATGAAAAACTGTTTTTT.

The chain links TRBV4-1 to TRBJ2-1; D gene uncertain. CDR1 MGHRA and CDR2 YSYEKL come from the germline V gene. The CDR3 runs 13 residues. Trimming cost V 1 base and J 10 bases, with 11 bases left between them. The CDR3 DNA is TGCGCCAGCAGCCAAGGTGCGCAGTTGGAGCAGTTCTTC. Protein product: CASSQGAQLEQFF.

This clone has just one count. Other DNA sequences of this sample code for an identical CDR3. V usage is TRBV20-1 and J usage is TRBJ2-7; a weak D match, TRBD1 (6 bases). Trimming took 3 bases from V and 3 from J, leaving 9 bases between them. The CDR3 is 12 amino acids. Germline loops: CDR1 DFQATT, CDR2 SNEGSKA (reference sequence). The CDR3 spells CSASTGLYEQYF. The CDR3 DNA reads TGCAGTGCTAGTACAGGGCTCTACGAGCAGTACTTC.

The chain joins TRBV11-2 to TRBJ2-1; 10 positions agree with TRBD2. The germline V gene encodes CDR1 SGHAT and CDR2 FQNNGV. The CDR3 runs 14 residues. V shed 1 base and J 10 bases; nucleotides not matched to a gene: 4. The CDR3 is CASSLGGLAREQFF. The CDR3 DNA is TGTGCCAGCAGCTTAGGGGGACTAGCGCGCGAGCAGTTCTTC. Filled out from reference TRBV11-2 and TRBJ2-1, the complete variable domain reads EAGVAQSPRYKIIEKRQSVAFWCNPISGHATLYWYQQILGQGPKLLIQFQNNGVVDDSQLPKDRFSAERLKGVDSTLKIQPAKLEDSAVYLCASSLGGLAREQFFGPGTRLTVL.

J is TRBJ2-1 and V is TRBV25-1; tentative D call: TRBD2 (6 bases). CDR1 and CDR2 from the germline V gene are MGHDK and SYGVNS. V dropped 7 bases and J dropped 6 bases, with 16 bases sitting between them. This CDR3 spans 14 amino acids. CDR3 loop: CASTLTSVSNEQFF. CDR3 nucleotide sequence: TGTGCCAGCACCTTGACTAGTGTATCCAATGAGCAGTTCTTC.

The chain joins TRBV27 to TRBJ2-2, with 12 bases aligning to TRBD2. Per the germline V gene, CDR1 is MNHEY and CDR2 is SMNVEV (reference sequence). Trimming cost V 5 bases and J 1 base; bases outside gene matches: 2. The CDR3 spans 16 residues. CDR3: CASSKLAGGNTGELFF. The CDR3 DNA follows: TGTGCCAGCAGTAAACTAGCGGGAGGGAACACCGGGGAGCTGTTTTTT.

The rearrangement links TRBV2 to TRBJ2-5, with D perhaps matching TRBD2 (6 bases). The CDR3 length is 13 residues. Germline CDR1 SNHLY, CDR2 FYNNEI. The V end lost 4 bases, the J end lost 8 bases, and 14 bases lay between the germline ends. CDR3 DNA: TGTGCCAGCAGTGGACTGACTAGTGAAACCCAGTACTTC. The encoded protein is CASSGLTSETQYF.

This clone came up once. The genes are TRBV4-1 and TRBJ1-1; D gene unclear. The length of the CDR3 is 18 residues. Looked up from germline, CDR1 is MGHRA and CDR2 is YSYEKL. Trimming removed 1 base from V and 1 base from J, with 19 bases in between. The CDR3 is CASSQVPIGSIENTEAFF. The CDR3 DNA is TGCGCCAGCAGCCAAGTTCCGATTGGGTCAATCGAGAACACTGAAGCTTTCTTT.